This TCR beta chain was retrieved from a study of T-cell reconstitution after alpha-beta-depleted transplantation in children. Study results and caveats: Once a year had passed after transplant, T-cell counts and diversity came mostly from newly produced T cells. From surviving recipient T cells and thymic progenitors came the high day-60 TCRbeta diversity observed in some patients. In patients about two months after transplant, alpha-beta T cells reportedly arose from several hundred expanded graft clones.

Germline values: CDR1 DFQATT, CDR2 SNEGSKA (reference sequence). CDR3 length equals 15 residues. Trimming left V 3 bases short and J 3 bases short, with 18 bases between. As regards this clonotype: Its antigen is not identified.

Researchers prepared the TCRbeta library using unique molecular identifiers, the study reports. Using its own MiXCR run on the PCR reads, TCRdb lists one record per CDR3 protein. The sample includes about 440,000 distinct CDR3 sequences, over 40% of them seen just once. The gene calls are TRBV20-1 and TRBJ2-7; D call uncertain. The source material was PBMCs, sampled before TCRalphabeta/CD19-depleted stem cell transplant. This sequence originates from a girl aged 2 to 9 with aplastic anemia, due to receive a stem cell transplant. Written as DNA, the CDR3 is TGCAGTGCTAGCCCCCTTCGGTCTGACTTCTACGAGCAGTACTTC. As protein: CSASPLRSDFYEQYF.